This T cell receptor beta chain was profiled in a study of cytomegalovirus exposure and HLA in healthy donors. Study-wide points: In a later analysis, specific HLA alleles were associated with over 15,000 TCR beta sequences at a 0.05 false discovery rate. HLA-A and HLA-B allele assignments for most subjects were reportedly predicted accurately using TCR beta sequences. Most TCR sequences were rare, but some public TCRs occurred in many donors.

V was pared by 6 bases and J by 6 bases, with 17 bases between. Germline V gives CDR1 SQVTM, CDR2 ANQGSEA. This CDR3 is built from 13 residues. The PCR contained 60 Vbeta and 13 Jbeta primers. Repertoires were generated with immunoSEQ multiplex PCR, while TCRdb's copy carries only in-frame clones and drops some. The sample carries about 110,000 clones, over 70% recorded once. Turning to this clone: Its specificity is unknown.

This TCR derives from a man under 40 in good health and CMV-seronegative. The genes are TRBV29-1 and TRBJ1-1; D may be TRBD1 (5 bases). Sequenced input: PBMCs. The CDR3 spells CSVTQRGRPEAFF. CDR3 coding DNA: TGCAGCGTCACCCAGCGGGGCCGGCCTGAAGCTTTCTTT. Full variable domain (missing parts from reference TRBV29-1 and TRBJ1-1): SAVISQKPSRDICQRGTSLTIQCQVDSQVTMMFWYRQQPGQSLTLIATANQGSEATYESGFVIDKFPISRPNLTFSTLTVSNMSPEDSSIYLCSVTQRGRPEAFFGQGTRLTVV.